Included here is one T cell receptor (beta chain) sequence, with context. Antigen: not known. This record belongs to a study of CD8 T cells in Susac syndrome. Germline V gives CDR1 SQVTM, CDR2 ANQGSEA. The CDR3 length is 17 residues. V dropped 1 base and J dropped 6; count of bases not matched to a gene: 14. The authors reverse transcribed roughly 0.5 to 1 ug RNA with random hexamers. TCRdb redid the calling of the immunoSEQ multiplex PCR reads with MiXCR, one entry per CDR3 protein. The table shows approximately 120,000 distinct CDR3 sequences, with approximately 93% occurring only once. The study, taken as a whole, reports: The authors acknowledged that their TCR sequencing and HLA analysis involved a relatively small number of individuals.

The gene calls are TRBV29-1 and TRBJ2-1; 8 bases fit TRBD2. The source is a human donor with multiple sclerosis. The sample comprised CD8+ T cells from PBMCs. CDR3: CSVEGSHLVGRGNEQFF. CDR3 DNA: TGCAGCGTTGAAGGGAGCCACTTGGTCGGGAGGGGCAATGAGCAGTTCTTC.